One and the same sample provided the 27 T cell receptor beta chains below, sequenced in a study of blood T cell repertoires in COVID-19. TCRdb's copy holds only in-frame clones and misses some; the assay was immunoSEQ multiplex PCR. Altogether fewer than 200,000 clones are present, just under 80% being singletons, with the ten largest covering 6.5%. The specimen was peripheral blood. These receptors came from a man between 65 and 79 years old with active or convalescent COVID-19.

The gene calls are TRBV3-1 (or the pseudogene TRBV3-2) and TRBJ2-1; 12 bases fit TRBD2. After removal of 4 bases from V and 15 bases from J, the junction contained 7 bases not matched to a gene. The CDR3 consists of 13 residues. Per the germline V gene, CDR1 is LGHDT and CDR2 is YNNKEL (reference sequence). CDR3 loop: CASSPTTSGSPFF. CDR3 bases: TGTGCCAGCAGCCCAACGACTAGCGGGAGCCCGTTCTTC.

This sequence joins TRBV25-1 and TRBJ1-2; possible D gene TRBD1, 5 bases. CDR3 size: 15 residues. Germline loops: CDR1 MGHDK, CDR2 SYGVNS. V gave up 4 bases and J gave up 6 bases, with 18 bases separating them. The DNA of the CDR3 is TGTGCCAGCAGTGGGCTCTATGGGGCATCCGATGGCTACACCTTC. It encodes CASSGLYGASDGYTF.

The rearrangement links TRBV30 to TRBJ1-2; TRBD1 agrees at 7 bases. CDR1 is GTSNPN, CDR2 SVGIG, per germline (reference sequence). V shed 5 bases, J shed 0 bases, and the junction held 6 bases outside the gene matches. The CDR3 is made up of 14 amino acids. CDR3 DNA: TGTGCCTGGGGGGACAGCGGATCTAACTATGGCTACACCTTC. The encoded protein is CAWGDSGSNYGYTF.

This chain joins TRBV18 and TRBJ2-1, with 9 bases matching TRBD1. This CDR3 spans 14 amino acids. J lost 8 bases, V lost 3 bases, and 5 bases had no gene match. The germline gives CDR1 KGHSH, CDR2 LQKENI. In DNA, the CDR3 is TGTGCCAGCTCACCGGGACAGGGTATCCATGAGCAGTTCTTC. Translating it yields CASSPGQGIHEQFF.

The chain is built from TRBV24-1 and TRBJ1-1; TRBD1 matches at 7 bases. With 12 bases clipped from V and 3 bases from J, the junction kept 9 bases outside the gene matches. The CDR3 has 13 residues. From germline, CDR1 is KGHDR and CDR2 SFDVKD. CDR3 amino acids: CAPLQGWDTEAFF. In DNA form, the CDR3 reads TGTGCCCCACTACAGGGGTGGGACACTGAAGCTTTCTTT.

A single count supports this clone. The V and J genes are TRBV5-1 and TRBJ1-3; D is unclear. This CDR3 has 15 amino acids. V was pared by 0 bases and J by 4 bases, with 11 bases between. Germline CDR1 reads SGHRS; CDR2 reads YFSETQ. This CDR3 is CASSLAGPIGNTIYF. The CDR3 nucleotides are TGCGCCAGCAGCTTGGCCGGTCCGATCGGAAACACCATATATTTT.

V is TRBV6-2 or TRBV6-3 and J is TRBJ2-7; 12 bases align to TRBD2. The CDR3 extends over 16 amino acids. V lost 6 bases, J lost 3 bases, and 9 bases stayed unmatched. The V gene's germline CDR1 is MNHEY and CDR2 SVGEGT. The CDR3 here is CASSPRVTSGGYEQYF. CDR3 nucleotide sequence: TGTGCCAGCAGCCCCAGGGTGACTAGCGGGGGCTACGAGCAGTACTTC.

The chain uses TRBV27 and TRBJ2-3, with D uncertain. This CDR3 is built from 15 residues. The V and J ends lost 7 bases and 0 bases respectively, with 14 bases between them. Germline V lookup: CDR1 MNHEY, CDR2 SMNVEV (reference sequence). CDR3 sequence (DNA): TGTGCCAGCACCTCCTTAGCAGCTAGCACAGATACGCAGTATTTT. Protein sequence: CASTSLAASTDTQYF.

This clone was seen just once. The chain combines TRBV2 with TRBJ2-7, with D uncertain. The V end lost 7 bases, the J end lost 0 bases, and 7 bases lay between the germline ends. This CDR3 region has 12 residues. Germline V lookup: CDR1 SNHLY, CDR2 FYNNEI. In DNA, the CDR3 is TGTGCCAGCACTCAGGCCTCCTACGAGCAGTACTTC. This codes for CASTQASYEQYF.

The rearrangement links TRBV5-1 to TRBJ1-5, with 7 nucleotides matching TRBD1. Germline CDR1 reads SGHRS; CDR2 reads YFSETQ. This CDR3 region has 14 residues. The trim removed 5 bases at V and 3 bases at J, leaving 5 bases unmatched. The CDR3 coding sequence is TGCGCCAGCAGTACGGGACAGAACAATCAGCCCCAGCATTTT. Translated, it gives CASSTGQNNQPQHF.

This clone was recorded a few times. CDR3 region: CASSHYMDRDGYTF. The CDR3 region has the DNA TGTGCCAGCAGCCATTATATGGACAGGGACGGCTACACCTTC. The V call is TRBV5-4, the J call TRBJ1-2; TRBD1 matches 8 bases. V was clipped by 4 bases and J by 8 bases; unmatched bases: 10. The germline V gene encodes CDR1 SGHNT and CDR2 YYREEE (reference sequence). This CDR3 has 14 amino acids.

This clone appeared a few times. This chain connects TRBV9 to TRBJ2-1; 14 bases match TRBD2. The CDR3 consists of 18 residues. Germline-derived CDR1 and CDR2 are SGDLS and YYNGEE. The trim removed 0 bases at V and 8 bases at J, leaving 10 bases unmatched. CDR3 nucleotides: TGTGCCAGCAGCGTAGGGAGGGGACTAGCGGGAGAGGCGGATGAGCAGTTCTTC. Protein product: CASSVGRGLAGEADEQFF.

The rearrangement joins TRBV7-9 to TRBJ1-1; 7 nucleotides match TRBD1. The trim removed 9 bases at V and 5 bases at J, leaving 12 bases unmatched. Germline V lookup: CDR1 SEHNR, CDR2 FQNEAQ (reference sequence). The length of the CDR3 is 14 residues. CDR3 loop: CASSDQGDFTEAFF. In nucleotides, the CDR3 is TGTGCCAGTTCGGACCAGGGGGATTTTACTGAAGCTTTCTTT.

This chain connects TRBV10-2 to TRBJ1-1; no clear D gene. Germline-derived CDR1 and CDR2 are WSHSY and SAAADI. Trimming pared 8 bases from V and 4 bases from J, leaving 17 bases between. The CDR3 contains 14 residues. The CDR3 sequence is CASRRDPVGTEAFF. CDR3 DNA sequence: TGCGCCAGCCGGAGGGATCCGGTCGGCACTGAAGCTTTCTTT.

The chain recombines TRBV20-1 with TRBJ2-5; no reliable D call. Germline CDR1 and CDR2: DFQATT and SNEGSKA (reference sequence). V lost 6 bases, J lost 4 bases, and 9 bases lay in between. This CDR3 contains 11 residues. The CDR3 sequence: CSAPVRETQYF. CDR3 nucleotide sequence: TGCAGTGCGCCGGTTCGAGAGACCCAGTACTTC.

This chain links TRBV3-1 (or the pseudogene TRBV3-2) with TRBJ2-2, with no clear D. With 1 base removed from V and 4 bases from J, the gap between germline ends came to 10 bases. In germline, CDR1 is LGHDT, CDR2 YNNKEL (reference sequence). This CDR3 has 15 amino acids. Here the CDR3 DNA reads TGTGCCAGCAGCCAAGGACACAGTGGCACCGGGGAGCTGTTTTTT. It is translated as CASSQGHSGTGELFF.

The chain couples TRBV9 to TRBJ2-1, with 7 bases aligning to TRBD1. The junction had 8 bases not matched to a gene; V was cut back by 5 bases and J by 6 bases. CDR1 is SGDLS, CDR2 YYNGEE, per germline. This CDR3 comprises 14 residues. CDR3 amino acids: CASSAGDSVNEQFF. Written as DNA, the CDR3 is TGTGCCAGCAGTGCCGGGGACAGTGTCAATGAGCAGTTCTTC. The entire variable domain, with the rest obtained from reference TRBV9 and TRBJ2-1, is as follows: DSGVTQTPKHLITATGQRVTLRCSPRSGDLSVYWYQQSLDQGLQFLIQYYNGEERAKGNILERFSAQQFPDLHSELNLSSLELGDSALYFCASSAGDSVNEQFFGPGTRLTVL.

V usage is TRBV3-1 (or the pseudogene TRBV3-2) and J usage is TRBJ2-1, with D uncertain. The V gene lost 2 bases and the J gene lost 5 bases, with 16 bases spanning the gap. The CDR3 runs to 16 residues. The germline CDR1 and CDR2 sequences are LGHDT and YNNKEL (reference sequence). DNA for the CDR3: TGTGCCAGCAGCCAATCAATAGGTTGGGCAAACAATGAGCAGTTCTTC. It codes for CASSQSIGWANNEQFF.

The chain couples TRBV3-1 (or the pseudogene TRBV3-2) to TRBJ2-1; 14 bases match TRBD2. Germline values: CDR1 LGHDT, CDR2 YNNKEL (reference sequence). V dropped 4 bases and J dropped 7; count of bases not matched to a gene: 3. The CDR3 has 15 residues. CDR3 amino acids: CASSRGTSGSNEQFF. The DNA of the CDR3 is TGTGCCAGCAGCCGGGGGACTAGCGGGAGTAATGAGCAGTTCTTC.

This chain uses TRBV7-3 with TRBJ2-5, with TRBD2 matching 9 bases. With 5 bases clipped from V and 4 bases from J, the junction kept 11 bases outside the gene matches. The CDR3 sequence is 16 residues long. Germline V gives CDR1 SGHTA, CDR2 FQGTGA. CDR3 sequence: CASSPRVGGRAETQYF. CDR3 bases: TGTGCCAGCAGCCCCCGAGTGGGCGGGAGGGCAGAGACCCAGTACTTC.

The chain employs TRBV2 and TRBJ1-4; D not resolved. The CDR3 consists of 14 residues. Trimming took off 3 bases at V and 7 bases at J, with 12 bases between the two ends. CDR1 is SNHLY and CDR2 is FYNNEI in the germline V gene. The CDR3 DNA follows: TGTGCCAGCAGTGACCTTGCAGGAGGTGAAAAACTGTTTTTT. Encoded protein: CASSDLAGGEKLFF. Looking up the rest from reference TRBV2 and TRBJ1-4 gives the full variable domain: EPEVTQTPSHQVTQMGQEVILRCVPISNHLYFYWYRQILGQKVEFLVSFYNNEISEKSEIFDDQFSVERPDGSNFTLKIRSTKLEDSAMYFCASSDLAGGEKLFFGSGTQLSVL.

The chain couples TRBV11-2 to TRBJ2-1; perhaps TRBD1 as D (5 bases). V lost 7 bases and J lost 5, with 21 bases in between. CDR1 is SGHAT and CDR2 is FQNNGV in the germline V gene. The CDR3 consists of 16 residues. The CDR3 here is CASTRDETALHNEQFF. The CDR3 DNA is TGTGCCAGCACTCGAGACGAGACAGCGCTCCACAATGAGCAGTTCTTC.

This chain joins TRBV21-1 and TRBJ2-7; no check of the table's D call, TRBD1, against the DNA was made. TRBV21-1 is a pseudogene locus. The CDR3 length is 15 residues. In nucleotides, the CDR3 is TGTGCCAGCAGACCTGGGTGGGTCAGGGTGGACGGGCAGTACTTC. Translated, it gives CASRPGWVRVDGQYF.

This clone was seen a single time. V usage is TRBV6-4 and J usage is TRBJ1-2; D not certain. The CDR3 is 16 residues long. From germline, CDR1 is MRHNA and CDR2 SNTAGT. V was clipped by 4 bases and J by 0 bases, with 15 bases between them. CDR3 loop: CASSAGWWGANYGYTF. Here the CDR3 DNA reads TGTGCCAGCAGTGCCGGTTGGTGGGGAGCTAACTATGGCTACACCTTC.

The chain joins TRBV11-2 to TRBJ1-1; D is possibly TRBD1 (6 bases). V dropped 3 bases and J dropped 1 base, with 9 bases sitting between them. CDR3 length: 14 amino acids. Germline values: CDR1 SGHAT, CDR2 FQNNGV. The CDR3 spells CASSFGQSNTEAFF. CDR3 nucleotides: TGTGCCAGCAGCTTCGGACAGTCGAACACTGAAGCTTTCTTT.

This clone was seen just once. CDR3 coding DNA: TGTGCCAGCAGCTTAATCACAGGGTCGGTCGGGGAGCTGTTTTTT. As protein: CASSLITGSVGELFF. The genes are TRBV11-2 and TRBJ2-2; possibly TRBD1 for D (6 bases). From germline, CDR1 is SGHAT and CDR2 FQNNGV. Deletions cut 2 bases from V and 7 bases from J, with 14 bases between. The CDR3 covers 15 residues.

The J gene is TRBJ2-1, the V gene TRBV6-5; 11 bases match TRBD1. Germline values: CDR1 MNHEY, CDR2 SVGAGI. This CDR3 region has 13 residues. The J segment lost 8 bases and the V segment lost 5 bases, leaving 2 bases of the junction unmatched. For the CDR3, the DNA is TGTGCCAGCAGTACGGACAGGGGGCATGAGCAGTTCTTC. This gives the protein CASSTDRGHEQFF.